This TCR beta chain was documented in a study of blood T cell repertoires in COVID-19. Study processing details: The assay estimated nucleated cells by amplifying reference gene primers. Sequencing was performed with immunoSEQ multiplex PCR; in TCRdb, only in-frame clones are kept and a portion is missing. V, J and clone size are taken as reported in that table, and D and trimming were inferred from the DNA itself. The sample lists under 200,000 clones, 86% occurring once. This CDR3 contains 16 residues. Germline V CDR1 and CDR2: SGHTA, FQGNSA. V was clipped by 7 bases and J by 3 bases, with 18 bases between them.

What was sequenced was peripheral blood. The clonotype was recovered from a man aged 50 to 59 with active or convalescent COVID-19. The chain combines TRBV7-2 with TRBJ2-2; possibly TRBD1 for D (6 bases). As DNA, the CDR3 is TGTGCCAGCACCCTCAGAGGGGGTAAGGACACCGGGGAGCTGTTTTTT. Translated, it gives CASTLRGGKDTGELFF.